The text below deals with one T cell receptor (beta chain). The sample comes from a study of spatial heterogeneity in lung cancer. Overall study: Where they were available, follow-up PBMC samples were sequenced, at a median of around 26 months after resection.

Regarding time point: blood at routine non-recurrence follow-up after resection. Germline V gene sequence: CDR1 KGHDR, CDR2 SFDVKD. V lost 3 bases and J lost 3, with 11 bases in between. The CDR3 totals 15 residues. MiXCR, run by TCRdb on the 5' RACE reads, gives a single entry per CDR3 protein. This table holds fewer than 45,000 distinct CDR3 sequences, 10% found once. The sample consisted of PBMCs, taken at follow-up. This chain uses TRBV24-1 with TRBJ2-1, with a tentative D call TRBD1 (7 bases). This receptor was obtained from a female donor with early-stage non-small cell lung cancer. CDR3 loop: CATSDRQGGYNEQFF. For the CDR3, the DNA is TGTGCCACCAGTGATCGGCAGGGGGGCTACAATGAGCAGTTCTTC.